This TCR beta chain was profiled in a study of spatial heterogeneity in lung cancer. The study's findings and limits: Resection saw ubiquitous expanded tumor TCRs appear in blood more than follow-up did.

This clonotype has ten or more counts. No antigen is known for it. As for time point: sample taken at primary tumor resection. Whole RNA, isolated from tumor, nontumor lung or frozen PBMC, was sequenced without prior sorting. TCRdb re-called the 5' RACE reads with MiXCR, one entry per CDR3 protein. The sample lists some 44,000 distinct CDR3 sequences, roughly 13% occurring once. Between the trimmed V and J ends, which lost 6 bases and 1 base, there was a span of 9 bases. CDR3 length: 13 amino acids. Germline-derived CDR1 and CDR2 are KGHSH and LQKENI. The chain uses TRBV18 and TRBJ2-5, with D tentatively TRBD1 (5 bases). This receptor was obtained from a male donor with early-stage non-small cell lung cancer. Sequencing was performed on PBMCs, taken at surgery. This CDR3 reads CASSGRIQETQYF. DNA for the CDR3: TGTGCCAGCTCGGGGCGCATCCAAGAGACCCAGTACTTC.